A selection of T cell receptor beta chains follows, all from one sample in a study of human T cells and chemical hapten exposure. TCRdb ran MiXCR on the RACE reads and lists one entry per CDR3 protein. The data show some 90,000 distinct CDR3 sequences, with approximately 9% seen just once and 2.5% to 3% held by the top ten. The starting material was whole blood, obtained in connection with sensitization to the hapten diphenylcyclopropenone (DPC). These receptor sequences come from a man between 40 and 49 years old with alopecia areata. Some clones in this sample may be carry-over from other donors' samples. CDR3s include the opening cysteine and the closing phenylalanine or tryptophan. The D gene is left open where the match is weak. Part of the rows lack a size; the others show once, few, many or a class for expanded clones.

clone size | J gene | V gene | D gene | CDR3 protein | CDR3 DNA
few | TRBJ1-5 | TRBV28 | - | CASSLNSGGRWPQHF | TGTGCCAGCAGTTTGAATTCGGGGGGGCGGTGGCCCCAGCATTTT
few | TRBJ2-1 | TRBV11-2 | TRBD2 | CASSSTRLAGVGYNEQFF | TGTGCCAGCAGCTCCACCAGACTAGCGGGAGTGGGGTACAATGAGCAGTTCTTC
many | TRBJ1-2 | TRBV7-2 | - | CASSSQGGVTGYTF | TGTGCCAGCAGCTCACAGGGTGGAGTAACTGGCTACACCTTC
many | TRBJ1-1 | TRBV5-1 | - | CASSLDQNTEAFF | TGCGCCAGCAGCCTGGACCAAAACACTGAAGCTTTCTTT
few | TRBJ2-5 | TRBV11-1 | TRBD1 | CASSQLGQGQETQYF | TGTGCCAGCAGCCAACTGGGACAGGGGCAAGAGACCCAGTACTTC
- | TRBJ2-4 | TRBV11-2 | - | CASSLGGSAKNIQYF | TGTGCCAGCAGCTTAGGGGGTAGTGCCAAAAACATTCAGTACTTC
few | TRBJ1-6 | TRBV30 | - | CAWSVPGVVSPLHF | TGTGCCTGGAGTGTACCGGGGGTCGTGTCACCCCTCCACTTT
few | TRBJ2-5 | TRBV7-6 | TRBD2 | CASSLTAGTSRETQYF | TGTGCCAGCAGCTTAACTGCCGGGACTAGCCGGGAGACCCAGTACTTC
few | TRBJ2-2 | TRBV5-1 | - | CASSLDTSRNTGELFF | TGCGCCAGCAGCTTGGATACTAGCAGGAACACCGGGGAGCTGTTTTTT
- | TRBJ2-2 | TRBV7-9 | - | CASSPPDQVFTGELFF | TGTGCCAGCAGCCCGCCGGACCAGGTCTTCACCGGGGAGCTGTTTTTT
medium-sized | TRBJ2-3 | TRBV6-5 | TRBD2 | CASSRRGLLADTQYF | TGTGCCAGCAGCCGCCGGGGACTATTGGCAGATACGCAGTATTTT
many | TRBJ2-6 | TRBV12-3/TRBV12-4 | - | CASSQSSGANVLTF | TGTGCCAGCAGCCAAAGCTCTGGGGCCAACGTCCTGACTTTC
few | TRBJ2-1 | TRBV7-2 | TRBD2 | CASSSRTSGNSHEQFF | TGTGCCAGCAGCTCCCGGACTAGCGGGAATTCTCATGAGCAGTTCTTC
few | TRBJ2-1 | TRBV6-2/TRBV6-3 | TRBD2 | CASSGLAGNSEQFF | TGTGCCAGCTCCGGACTAGCGGGAAACTCGGAGCAGTTCTTC
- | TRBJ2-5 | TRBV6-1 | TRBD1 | CASTTGTGGQETQYF | TGTGCCAGCACCACCGGGACAGGGGGTCAAGAGACCCAGTACTTC
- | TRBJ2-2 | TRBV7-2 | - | CASSLGAADTGELFF | TGTGCCAGCAGCTTAGGGGCGGCCGACACCGGGGAGCTGTTTTTT
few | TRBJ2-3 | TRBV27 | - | CASRAGGRPTDTQYF | TGTGCCAGCAGGGCCGGTGGGCGGCCCACAGATACGCAGTATTTT
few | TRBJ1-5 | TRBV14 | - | CASSHTGQPQHF | TGTGCCAGCAGCCATACAGGGCAGCCCCAGCATTTT
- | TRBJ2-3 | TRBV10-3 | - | CAISESVSTDTQYF | TGTGCCATCAGTGAGTCAGTGAGCACAGATACGCAGTATTTT
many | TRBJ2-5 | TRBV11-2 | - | CASSLRGETQYF | TGTGCCAGCAGCTTAAGGGGAGAGACCCAGTACTTC
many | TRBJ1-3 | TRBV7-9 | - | CASSFGAATGNTIYF | TGTGCCAGCAGCTTTGGGGCAGCTACTGGAAACACCATATATTTT
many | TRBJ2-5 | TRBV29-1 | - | CSSRGRLQETQYF | TGCAGCTCCCGTGGAAGACTTCAAGAGACCCAGTACTTC
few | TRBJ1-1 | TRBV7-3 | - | CASSHTDNTEAFF | TGTGCCAGCAGCCATACAGATAACACTGAAGCTTTCTTT
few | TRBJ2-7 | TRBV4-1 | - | CASSQVQGISGQYF | TGCGCCAGCAGCCAGGTCCAGGGAATCTCGGGGCAGTACTTC